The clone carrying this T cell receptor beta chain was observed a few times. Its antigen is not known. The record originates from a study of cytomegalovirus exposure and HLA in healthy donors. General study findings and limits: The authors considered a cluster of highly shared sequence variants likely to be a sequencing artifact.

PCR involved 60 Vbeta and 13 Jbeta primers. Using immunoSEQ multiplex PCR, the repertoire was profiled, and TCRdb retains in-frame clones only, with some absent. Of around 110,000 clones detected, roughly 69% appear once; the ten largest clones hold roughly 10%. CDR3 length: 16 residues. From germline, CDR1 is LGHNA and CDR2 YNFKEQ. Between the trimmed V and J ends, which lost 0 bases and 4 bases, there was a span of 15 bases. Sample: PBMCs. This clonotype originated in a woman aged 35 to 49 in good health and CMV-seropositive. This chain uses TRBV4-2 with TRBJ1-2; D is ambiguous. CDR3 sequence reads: CASSQEEAPDIYGYTF. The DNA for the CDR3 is TGTGCCAGCAGCCAAGAAGAGGCCCCCGATATCTATGGCTACACCTTC.